The 11 T cell receptor beta chains in this list originate from one sample, sequenced in a study of cytomegalovirus exposure and HLA in healthy donors. PCR used 60 Vbeta primers and 13 Jbeta primers. Produced via immunoSEQ multiplex PCR; TCRdb's table is partial and in-frame only. The sample has approximately 140,000 clones, around 65% seen once. Sequenced input: PBMCs. These receptors all come from a woman aged 60 to 75 in good health and CMV-seronegative.

The V gene is TRBV27, the J gene TRBJ2-1; 7 bases match TRBD2. This CDR3 has 14 residues. V was pared by 10 bases and J by 5 bases, with 11 bases of the junction left unmatched. Germline assignment: CDR1 MNHEY and CDR2 SMNVEV (reference sequence). This CDR3 is CATSNWGGDNEQFF. The CDR3 coding sequence is TGTGCCACCTCCAATTGGGGGGGGGACAATGAGCAGTTCTTC.

The chain has TRBV5-8 and TRBJ2-3; TRBD1 matches 7 bases. Losses at the gene ends were 3 bases for V and 6 bases for J; bases not matched to a gene: 10. The CDR3 length is 15 residues. Germline-derived CDR1 and CDR2 are SGHTS and YDEGEE. CDR3 amino acids: CASSSHRGGADTQYF. The CDR3 DNA sequence: TGTGCCAGCAGCTCTCACAGGGGTGGGGCGGATACGCAGTATTTT.

Worth noting for this clone: Other DNA sequences in the same sample also yield this CDR3. The chain carries TRBV2 and TRBJ1-5; 9 bases agree with TRBD1. Unmatched junction bases numbered 4, after V lost 3 bases and J lost 4 bases. This CDR3 region has 15 residues. Per the germline V gene, CDR1 is SNHLY and CDR2 is FYNNEI. The CDR3 nucleotides are TGTGCCAGCAGTGAGAACAGGGGGCTAAATCAGCCCCAGCATTTT. Encoded protein: CASSENRGLNQPQHF.

V is TRBV11-2 and J is TRBJ2-7; D gene unclear. The CDR3 contains 14 residues. Germline-derived CDR1 and CDR2 are SGHAT and FQNNGV. The V end was cut by 0 bases, the J end by 0 bases, with 6 bases between. CDR3 protein: CASSLELRSYEQYF. For the CDR3, the DNA is TGTGCCAGCAGCTTAGAACTACGCTCCTACGAGCAGTACTTC.

The CDR3 region is CAASPYRGLDGYTF. In DNA, the CDR3 is TGTGCCGCCTCCCCCTACAGGGGGCTAGATGGCTACACCTTC. V usage is TRBV6-1 and J usage is TRBJ1-2; TRBD1 matches at 9 bases. Germline-derived CDR1 and CDR2 are MNHNS and SASEGT. V dropped 11 bases and J dropped 6; count of bases not matched to a gene: 13. The CDR3 is 14 amino acids.

This chain uses TRBV19 with TRBJ2-2, with 12 positions matching TRBD1. V gave up 3 bases and J gave up 3 bases; unmatched junction bases: 2. The CDR3 consists of 16 residues. Germline CDR1 reads LNHDA; CDR2 reads SQIVND (reference sequence). CDR3 loop: CASSMGQGADTGELFF. CDR3 bases: TGTGCCAGTAGTATGGGACAGGGGGCAGACACCGGGGAGCTGTTTTTT.

This chain links TRBV4-3 with TRBJ2-2; tentative D call: TRBD2 (6 bases). The V end lost 2 bases, the J end lost 5 bases, and 15 bases lay between the germline ends. Germline lookup yields CDR1 LGHNA and CDR2 YSLEER. The CDR3 runs 16 residues. The CDR3 DNA is TGCGCCAGCAGCCAACCGGGCGAGGCGGGAACCGGGGAGCTGTTTTTT. Its protein is CASSQPGEAGTGELFF.

A remark on this clone: A junction boundary mismatches the germline segment, possibly from a read error. The rearrangement links TRBV7-9 to TRBJ2-1; 8 nucleotides line up with TRBD2. The germline V gene encodes CDR1 SEHNR and CDR2 FQNEAQ (reference sequence). CDR3 length equals 18 residues. CDR3 protein: CSSSRDRLGRDFRNEQFF. CDR3 DNA sequence: TGTTCCAGCAGCCGAGACCGTCTCGGGAGGGACTTCAGGAATGAGCAGTTCTTC.

Regarding this clone: No DNA is shown, since the ends of the CDR3 on it are uncertain; the CDR3 is the one TCRdb lists. The V and J genes are TRBV1 and TRBJ2-1; TRBD2, the table's D call, was not compared with the DNA. TRBV1 corresponds to a pseudogene. The CDR3 comprises 17 residues, both ends counted. The CDR3 protein is CTSSLAFGGGSYNEQFF.

V is TRBV5-1 and J is TRBJ1-2; D unclear. The CDR3 is 13 amino acids. V lost 2 bases, J lost 2 bases, and 7 bases lay in between. Germline V gene data show CDR1 as SGHRS and CDR2 as YFSETQ. The CDR3 is CASSFGPNYGYTF. CDR3 sequence (DNA): TGCGCCAGCAGCTTTGGCCCCAACTATGGCTACACCTTC.

The chain recombines TRBV7-2 with TRBJ1-6; a weak D match, TRBD1 (6 bases). The length of the CDR3 is 14 residues. With 2 bases removed from V and 5 bases from J, the gap between germline ends came to 7 bases. Germline V gives CDR1 SGHTA, CDR2 FQGNSA. The CDR3 DNA is TGTGCCAGCAGCTTACAGGGGAATAATTCACCCCTCCACTTT. Its protein is CASSLQGNNSPLHF.